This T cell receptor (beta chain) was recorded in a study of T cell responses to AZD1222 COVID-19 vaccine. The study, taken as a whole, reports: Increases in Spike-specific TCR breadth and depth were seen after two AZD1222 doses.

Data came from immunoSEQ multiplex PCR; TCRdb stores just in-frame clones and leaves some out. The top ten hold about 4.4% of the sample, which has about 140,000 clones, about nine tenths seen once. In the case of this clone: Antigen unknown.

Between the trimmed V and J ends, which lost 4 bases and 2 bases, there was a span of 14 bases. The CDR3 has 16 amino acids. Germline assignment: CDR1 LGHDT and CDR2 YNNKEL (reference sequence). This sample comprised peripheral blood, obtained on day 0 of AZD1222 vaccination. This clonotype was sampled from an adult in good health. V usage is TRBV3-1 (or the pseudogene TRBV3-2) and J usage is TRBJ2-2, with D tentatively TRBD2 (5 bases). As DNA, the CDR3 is TGTGCCAGCAGCCCCGCTAGCTTCCTAAACACCGGGGAGCTGTTTTTT. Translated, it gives CASSPASFLNTGELFF.